The clone carrying this T cell receptor (beta chain) was found a few times. Its specificity is not known. Unique-molecular-identifier-tagged TCR beta cDNA libraries were used. MiXCR was run by TCRdb on the PCR reads, yielding one entry per CDR3 protein. Here the sample spans around 250,000 distinct CDR3 sequences, 30% to 45% being singletons. This record belongs to a study of post-analysis software for immune sequencing data. General study findings and limits: In multiple sclerosis, normalized Chao1 diversity was significantly below that of controls. About five TRBV segments were more frequent in patients than controls; TRBV5-6, TRBV5-1 and TRBV20-1 belonged to this group.

The V and J ends lost 4 bases and 3 bases respectively, with 14 bases between them. The CDR3 has 15 residues. The TCR originated in a girl aged 5-17 years with multiple sclerosis. This sequence joins TRBV12-3 or TRBV12-4 and TRBJ2-3, with D hard to call. Sequenced: blood. CDR3 amino acids: CASSSLVGPTDTQYF. The CDR3 nucleotides read TGTGCCAGCAGTTCGCTGGTCGGACCTACAGATACGCAGTATTTT.